A selection of T cell receptor beta chains follows, all from one sample in a study of blood T cell repertoires in COVID-19. TCRdb's table, derived via immunoSEQ multiplex PCR, lists solely in-frame clones and lacks some. The table shows around 310,000 clones, with approximately 91% occurring only once. Sequenced: PBMCs or T cells enriched from blood (not recorded which). The receptor source for this set is a woman aged 40 to 49 who had recovered from COVID-19. Each CDR3 is given with its conserved first and last residue. The order of the fields is J gene, V gene, clone size, D gene, CDR3 DNA, CDR3 protein. D genes are given only for firm matches. Size values are once, few and many counts, or a class for expanded clones, and some rows have none.

J gene: TRBJ2-1
V gene: TRBV27
clone size: NA
D gene: TRBD2
CDR3 DNA: TGTGCCAGCAGTGCCCAATCTAGCGGGAGACAAGATGAGCAGTTCTTC
CDR3 protein: CASSAQSSGRQDEQFF

J gene: TRBJ1-5
V gene: TRBV2
clone size: NA
D gene: TRBD1
CDR3 DNA: TGTGCCAGCAGAAACACAGGGGGTCGTCAGCCCCAGCATTTT
CDR3 protein: CASRNTGGRQPQHF

J gene: TRBJ2-2
V gene: TRBV18
clone size: NA
D gene: NA
CDR3 DNA: TGTGCCAGCTCACCACCGGTTGGCGGGGGCCGCACCGGGGAGCTGTTTTTT
CDR3 protein: CASSPPVGGGRTGELFF

J gene: TRBJ1-1
V gene: TRBV10-2
clone size: once
D gene: NA
CDR3 DNA: TGCGCCAGCAGTGATCGGCAGGGGATGAACACTGAAGCTTTCTTT
CDR3 protein: CASSDRQGMNTEAFF

J gene: TRBJ2-1
V gene: TRBV2
clone size: NA
D gene: TRBD2
CDR3 DNA: TGTGCCAGCAGCTGGACTGGCCCGGGGGAGGGTGAGCAGTTCTTC
CDR3 protein: CASSWTGPGEGEQFF

J gene: TRBJ2-5
V gene: TRBV7-9
clone size: NA
D gene: TRBD1
CDR3 DNA: TGTGCCAGCAGCTTACACGGGACAGACCCCCAAGAGACCCAGTACTTC
CDR3 protein: CASSLHGTDPQETQYF

J gene: TRBJ1-6
V gene: TRBV30
clone size: NA
D gene: TRBD1
CDR3 DNA: TGTGCCTGGAGCAAGACAGGGGTATCGTATTCACCCCTCCACTTT
CDR3 protein: CAWSKTGVSYSPLHF

J gene: TRBJ1-5
V gene: TRBV27
clone size: NA
D gene: NA
CDR3 DNA: TGTGCCAGCAGTTCACCAGGGGGCAATCAGCCCCAGCATTTT
CDR3 protein: CASSSPGGNQPQHF

J gene: TRBJ1-1
V gene: TRBV10-1
clone size: once
D gene: NA
CDR3 DNA: TGCGCCAGCAGTGAGAGAAAGGGACAAGAAGCTTTCTTT
CDR3 protein: CASSERKGQEAFF

J gene: TRBJ1-4
V gene: TRBV2
clone size: NA
D gene: TRBD1
CDR3 DNA: TGTGCCAGCAGTGCCGCAGGGGGTTTCAGCGGAGAAAAACTGTTTTTT
CDR3 protein: CASSAAGGFSGEKLFF

J gene: TRBJ2-1
V gene: TRBV4-3
clone size: NA
D gene: TRBD1
CDR3 DNA: TGCGCCAGCAGCCAAGATCTCGGGACAGGGGCCAATGAGCAGTTCTTC
CDR3 protein: CASSQDLGTGANEQFF

J gene: TRBJ2-1
V gene: TRBV7-8
clone size: NA
D gene: TRBD2
CDR3 DNA: TGTGCCAGCAGCCAAGGACTAGCGGGAGTCCATTACAATGAGCAGTTCTTC
CDR3 protein: CASSQGLAGVHYNEQFF

J gene: TRBJ1-1
V gene: TRBV11-2
clone size: NA
D gene: NA
CDR3 DNA: TGTGCCAGCAGCCCTGGGACACGACGCACTGAAGCTTTCTTT
CDR3 protein: CASSPGTRRTEAFF

J gene: TRBJ1-6
V gene: TRBV30
clone size: NA
D gene: TRBD1
CDR3 DNA: TGTGCCTGGATCGACAGGGGGCCACCCCTCCACTTT
CDR3 protein: CAWIDRGPPLHF

J gene: TRBJ1-5
V gene: TRBV19
clone size: NA
D gene: TRBD1
CDR3 DNA: TGTGCCAGTAGGCAGGGGGCTCAGCCCCAGCATTTT
CDR3 protein: CASRQGAQPQHF

J gene: TRBJ2-5
V gene: TRBV29-1
clone size: NA
D gene: NA
CDR3 DNA: TGCAGCGTTGTACGGGACCAAGAGACCCAGTACTTC
CDR3 protein: CSVVRDQETQYF

J gene: TRBJ2-1
V gene: TRBV5-1
clone size: NA
D gene: NA
CDR3 DNA: TGCGCCAGCAACACCGGGACTTGGCCCAATGAGCAGTTCTTC
CDR3 protein: CASNTGTWPNEQFF

J gene: TRBJ2-1
V gene: TRBV9
clone size: NA
D gene: NA
CDR3 DNA: TGTGCCAGCAGCGTAGGCGGGATCAATGAGCAGTTCTTC
CDR3 protein: CASSVGGINEQFF

J gene: TRBJ1-1
V gene: TRBV20-1
clone size: few
D gene: NA
CDR3 DNA: TGCAGTGCGAGTCAGGAGAACACTGAAGCTTTCTTT
CDR3 protein: CSASQENTEAFF

J gene: TRBJ2-2
V gene: TRBV29-1
clone size: NA
D gene: NA
CDR3 DNA: TGCAGCGTTGAAAGACAGAACACCGGGGAGCTGTTTTTT
CDR3 protein: CSVERQNTGELFF

J gene: TRBJ1-5
V gene: TRBV9
clone size: NA
D gene: NA
CDR3 DNA: TGTGCCAGCAGTCCAGTGGCCCAGCCCCAGCATTTT
CDR3 protein: CASSPVAQPQHF

J gene: TRBJ2-5
V gene: TRBV28
clone size: NA
D gene: TRBD2
CDR3 DNA: TGTGCCAGCAGTTTACCCGGGAGGGAGACCCAGTACTTC
CDR3 protein: CASSLPGRETQYF

J gene: TRBJ1-2
V gene: TRBV9
clone size: once
D gene: TRBD1
CDR3 DNA: TGTGCCAGCAGGGCCGGGACAGACCTTAACTATGGCTACACCTTC
CDR3 protein: CASRAGTDLNYGYTF

J gene: TRBJ2-1
V gene: TRBV11-2
clone size: NA
D gene: NA
CDR3 DNA: TGTGCCAGCAGCCAACGTCCCTGGGGCGCACGGGTGGGCAATGAGCAGTTCTTC
CDR3 protein: CASSQRPWGARVGNEQFF

J gene: TRBJ2-4
V gene: TRBV29-1
clone size: NA
D gene: NA
CDR3 DNA: TGCAGCGTGGGGGACTCTCTAACCAAAAACATTCAGTACTTC
CDR3 protein: CSVGDSLTKNIQYF

J gene: TRBJ1-6
V gene: TRBV5-5
clone size: NA
D gene: TRBD1
CDR3 DNA: TGTGCCAGCAGCTTCTTGGTACAGGGGATTAATTCACCCCTCCACTTT
CDR3 protein: CASSFLVQGINSPLHF

J gene: TRBJ1-5
V gene: TRBV27
clone size: NA
D gene: NA
CDR3 DNA: TGTGCCAGCAGTTTACGCGGCCACCCCAGCAATCAGCCCCAGCATTTT
CDR3 protein: CASSLRGHPSNQPQHF

J gene: TRBJ2-1
V gene: TRBV27
clone size: NA
D gene: TRBD2
CDR3 DNA: TGTGCCAGCAAACTAGCGGGAGGCTACAATGAGCAGTTCTTC
CDR3 protein: CASKLAGGYNEQFF

J gene: TRBJ1-5
V gene: TRBV19
clone size: few
D gene: NA
CDR3 DNA: TGTGCCAGTAGTAGAGACAGGCCAAATCAGCCCCAGCATTTT
CDR3 protein: CASSRDRPNQPQHF

J gene: TRBJ2-3
V gene: TRBV5-1
clone size: NA
D gene: TRBD2
CDR3 DNA: TGCGCCAGCAGCCCCCCACTAGCGGGAGCGGACGATACGCAGTATTTT
CDR3 protein: CASSPPLAGADDTQYF

J gene: TRBJ2-2
V gene: TRBV29-1
clone size: once
D gene: NA
CDR3 DNA: TGCAGCGTTGGCAGCACCGGGGAGCTGTTTTTT
CDR3 protein: CSVGSTGELFF

J gene: TRBJ2-7
V gene: TRBV27
clone size: NA
D gene: NA
CDR3 DNA: TGTGCCAGCAGTTTATCCGACTTATACTCCTACGAGCAGTACTTC
CDR3 protein: CASSLSDLYSYEQYF

J gene: TRBJ1-1
V gene: TRBV29-1
clone size: once
D gene: NA
CDR3 DNA: TGCAGCGTTGAAGATCGGGGAACTGAAGCTTTCTTT
CDR3 protein: CSVEDRGTEAFF

J gene: TRBJ2-7
V gene: TRBV7-2
clone size: NA
D gene: TRBD2
CDR3 DNA: TGTGCCAGCTCCCCCAGCGGGAAATCCAAGTACGAGCAGTACTTC
CDR3 protein: CASSPSGKSKYEQYF

J gene: TRBJ2-7
V gene: TRBV28
clone size: NA
D gene: TRBD1
CDR3 DNA: TGTGCCAGCAGTTCCGGGACAGACCTCTACGAGCAGTACTTC
CDR3 protein: CASSSGTDLYEQYF

J gene: TRBJ1-2
V gene: TRBV28
clone size: NA
D gene: TRBD1
CDR3 DNA: TGTGCCAGCAGTCCTAGGACAGGGACGAGTGGCTACACCTTC
CDR3 protein: CASSPRTGTSGYTF

J gene: TRBJ1-5
V gene: TRBV10-2
clone size: NA
D gene: NA
CDR3 DNA: TGCGCCAGCAGTGAGAGTTTGAGGGTCCCCGGCAATCAGCCCCAGCATTTT
CDR3 protein: CASSESLRVPGNQPQHF

J gene: TRBJ2-1
V gene: TRBV21-1
clone size: NA
D gene: NA
CDR3 DNA: TGTGCCAGCAGCGAAAAACTGGAGCGCCCTTTGGACAATGAGCAGTTCTTC
CDR3 protein: CASSEKLERPLDNEQFF

J gene: TRBJ1-2
V gene: TRBV30
clone size: NA
D gene: NA
CDR3 DNA: TGTGCCTGGAGTGCCAGGGCGTTGGACTACACCTTC
CDR3 protein: CAWSARALDYTF

J gene: TRBJ2-7
V gene: TRBV24-1
clone size: NA
D gene: TRBD2
CDR3 DNA: TGTGCCACCAGTGACGCGACTAGCGGAACCTACGAGCAGTACTTC
CDR3 protein: CATSDATSGTYEQYF

J gene: TRBJ1-5
V gene: TRBV6-4
clone size: NA
D gene: NA
CDR3 DNA: TGTGCCAGCAGTGCCGACAGTCACCAGCCCCAGCATTTT
CDR3 protein: CASSADSHQPQHF

J gene: TRBJ2-3
V gene: TRBV27
clone size: NA
D gene: NA
CDR3 DNA: TGTGCCAGCAACGGTGGGGGGGCCCGCACAGATACGCAGTATTTT
CDR3 protein: CASNGGGARTDTQYF

J gene: TRBJ2-2
V gene: TRBV4-3
clone size: NA
D gene: TRBD1
CDR3 DNA: TGCGCCAGCAGCAACCGGGACAGCACCGGGGAGCTGTTTTTT
CDR3 protein: CASSNRDSTGELFF

J gene: TRBJ1-6
V gene: TRBV7-8
clone size: NA
D gene: NA
CDR3 DNA: TGTGCCAGCAGCCAGGGAATCAGGGCGAAAAATTCACCCCTCCACTTT
CDR3 protein: CASSQGIRAKNSPLHF

J gene: TRBJ1-2
V gene: TRBV2
clone size: NA
D gene: NA
CDR3 DNA: TGTGCCAGCAGTGAAGGGCGGGGCGGGAACTATGGCTACACCTTC
CDR3 protein: CASSEGRGGNYGYTF

J gene: TRBJ1-6
V gene: TRBV6-5
clone size: NA
D gene: TRBD1
CDR3 DNA: TGTGCCAGCAAGAAACTTGTACAGGGGAATTCACCCCTCCACTTT
CDR3 protein: CASKKLVQGNSPLHF

J gene: TRBJ2-1
V gene: TRBV6-5
clone size: NA
D gene: TRBD2
CDR3 DNA: TGTGCCAGCAGTTACGGGCGGGGGACGAGGTACAATGAGCAGTTCTTC
CDR3 protein: CASSYGRGTRYNEQFF

J gene: TRBJ2-2
V gene: TRBV6-5
clone size: NA
D gene: NA
CDR3 DNA: TGTGCCAGCAGTACTTTGAACACCGGGGAGCTGTTTTTT
CDR3 protein: CASSTLNTGELFF

J gene: TRBJ1-5
V gene: TRBV9
clone size: NA
D gene: NA
CDR3 DNA: TGTGCCAGCAGCTCAGGGGTCCAGCCCCAGCATTTT
CDR3 protein: CASSSGVQPQHF

J gene: TRBJ2-5
V gene: TRBV23-1
clone size: NA
D gene: TRBD1
CDR3 DNA: TGCGCCAGCAGTCAATCAGGACAGGCGACTAATAAAATTCAAGAGACCCAGTACTTC
CDR3 protein: CASSQSGQATNKIQETQYF

J gene: TRBJ1-6
V gene: TRBV28
clone size: NA
D gene: NA
CDR3 DNA: TGTGCCAGCACCCGGGGCGGGGCCTGGGATTCACCCCTCCACTTT
CDR3 protein: CASTRGGAWDSPLHF

J gene: TRBJ1-4
V gene: TRBV11-2
clone size: NA
D gene: NA
CDR3 DNA: TGTGCCAGCAGCTTAGGGCCCACGGGGCTGTTTTTT
CDR3 protein: CASSLGPTGLFF

J gene: TRBJ2-5
V gene: TRBV7-2
clone size: NA
D gene: TRBD1
CDR3 DNA: TGTGCCAGCAGCTTAGAACAGGGGCTGTGGACCCAGTACTTC
CDR3 protein: CASSLEQGLWTQYF

J gene: TRBJ2-5
V gene: TRBV11-3
clone size: NA
D gene: TRBD1
CDR3 DNA: TGTGCCAGCAGCCCCGGACAGGGAGTAGGGGAGACCCAGTACTTC
CDR3 protein: CASSPGQGVGETQYF

J gene: TRBJ2-5
V gene: TRBV19
clone size: NA
D gene: NA
CDR3 DNA: TGTGCCAGTAGTACCTCCGGGACATTCCAAGAGACCCAGTACTTC
CDR3 protein: CASSTSGTFQETQYF

J gene: TRBJ2-1
V gene: TRBV4-3
clone size: NA
D gene: TRBD2
CDR3 DNA: TGCGCCAGCAGCCCGGAGATCAGCGGGAGGGCCGAAGGCTCCTACAATGAGCAGTTCTTC
CDR3 protein: CASSPEISGRAEGSYNEQFF

J gene: TRBJ2-2
V gene: TRBV6-4
clone size: NA
D gene: TRBD2
CDR3 DNA: TGTGCCAGCAGTGACTCCATGAGCGGGGTCGGGGAGCTGTTTTTT
CDR3 protein: CASSDSMSGVGELFF

J gene: TRBJ2-2
V gene: TRBV11-2
clone size: NA
D gene: NA
CDR3 DNA: TGTGCCAGCAGCTCTCGGGGGGACAAGAACACCGGGGAGCTGTTTTTT
CDR3 protein: CASSSRGDKNTGELFF

J gene: TRBJ2-4
V gene: TRBV10-2
clone size: NA
D gene: TRBD2
CDR3 DNA: TGCGCCAGCAGTGAACTAGCGGGAGGTTTTTGGAGAAACATTCAGTACTTC
CDR3 protein: CASSELAGGFWRNIQYF

J gene: TRBJ1-1
V gene: TRBV6-5
clone size: NA
D gene: TRBD1
CDR3 DNA: TGTGCCAGCAGTTTGGACAGGGGAGGGAACACTGAAGCTTTCTTT
CDR3 protein: CASSLDRGGNTEAFF